This T cell receptor (beta chain) stems from a study of a mutant IDH1 vaccine in newly diagnosed glioma (dated by TCRdb to the early 2020s). In the study overall: Eight vaccinations were administered to patients in weeks 1, 3, 5, 7, 11, 15, 19 and 23, corresponding to visits V03 through V10. Six visits were used for peripheral blood collection: V03 (baseline), V05, V07, V10, V12 and V13. Vaccination began 4-6 weeks after radiotherapy alone, or alongside temozolomide cycles in the chemotherapy-containing groups. Of the approximately 35 treated patients, around 60% were male and 37.5% were female, and the mean age was approximately 40 years. Prior to enrollment, patients had been given standard therapy consisting of radiotherapy alone, temozolomide alone, or radiochemotherapy with temozolomide, with the combination given to most patients. For exploratory analyses, 25 to 30 treated patients had longitudinal TCRB deep sequencing done wherever samples were available.

Taken with the paper, the label for time point translates to: week 5, during vaccination. A 20-mer mutant IDH1 peptide at 300 micrograms in Montanide made up each vaccine dose, which was injected subcutaneously together with topical imiquimod. The donors had newly diagnosed IDH1-mutant astrocytomas of WHO grade 3 or 4 that showed loss of nuclear ATRX. The samples were drawn from NOA16, a multicentre, single-arm, open-label phase I trial in Germany that tested a mutant IDH1 peptide vaccine in humans for the first time. Genomic DNA for TCRB sequencing was isolated from EDTA blood with the DNeasy Blood and Tissue Kit. The germline V gene gives CDR1 as SNHLY and CDR2 as FYNNEI. From cysteine to phenylalanine, the CDR3 is 13 amino acids long. Only the CDR3 portion is preserved as DNA: 39 bases, with reading frame beginning at the first base. Relative to germline, V is missing 6 bases and J is missing 6 bases, with 4 bases of the junction outside any gene match.

This clone occurred once. It has no known antigen specificity. Qualities for individual bases were not recorded, and no much larger clone is one base off. Receptor libraries were prepared by the immunoSEQ multiplex PCR assay. Following the manufacturer's protocol, the hsTCRB Kit was used to amplify rearranged TCR beta chain sequences. An Illumina MiSeq was used to sequence the TCRB libraries. In the source study's methods: Demultiplexing, trimming and gene mapping were performed with the kit vendor's proprietary platform. Imported from immuneACCESS, the table was reduced by TCRdb to in-frame sequences with V and J called. These copies leave out some clones; in studies compared against another copy, an unresolved V gene accounts for under half, and the cause of the remainder is not known. Clone size and V and J calls were adopted from that table, with D and trimming inferred from the DNA. Within this sample are about 25,000 clones, with about three quarters of them counted one time only. The ten largest make up about 8.4% of the sample.

What the study reported, not specific to this receptor: PBMC samples for TCRB deep sequencing were selected based on availability. The authors noted that analyses of patient blood samples could not be reproduced because of sample limitations. No apparent relationship was observed between pseudoprogression and alterations in the top peripheral T cell clonotypes detected by TCRB sequencing. Across multiple MHC alleles, vaccine-induced immune responses were seen in more than 80% of patients.

This sequence uses TRBV2 and TRBJ2-7, with 11 bases in between that match TRBD2. This clonotype originated in a man aged 35 to 55 with glioma. This specimen consisted of PBMCs, obtained from a glioma patient whose treatment included an IDH1 peptide vaccine. The CDR3 has the sequence CASSTSGSLEQYF. The sequenced DNA is TGTGCCAGCAGCACTAGCGGGAGTCTCGAGCAGTACTTC.